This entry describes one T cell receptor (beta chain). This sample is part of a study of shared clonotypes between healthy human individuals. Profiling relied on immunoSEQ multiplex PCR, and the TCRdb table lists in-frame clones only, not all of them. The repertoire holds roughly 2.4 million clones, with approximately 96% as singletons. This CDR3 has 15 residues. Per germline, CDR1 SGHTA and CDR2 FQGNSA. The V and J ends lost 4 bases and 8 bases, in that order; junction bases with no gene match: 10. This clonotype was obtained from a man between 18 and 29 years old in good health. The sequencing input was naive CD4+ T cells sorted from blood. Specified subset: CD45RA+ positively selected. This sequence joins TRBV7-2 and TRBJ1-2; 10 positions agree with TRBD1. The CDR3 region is CASSSRQGAMEGYTF. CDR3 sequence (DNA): TGTGCCAGCAGCTCCCGACAGGGGGCGATGGAAGGCTACACCTTC.